What follows describes a single TCR beta chain. This CDR3 comprises 12 residues. CDR1 and CDR2 from the germline V gene are KGHSH and LQKENI. Deletions cut 6 bases from V and 0 bases from J, with 6 bases between. Per the study methods: Amplification of reference gene primers provided the estimated nucleated cell counts. The repertoire was sequenced with immunoSEQ multiplex PCR; TCRdb's copy has only in-frame clones and lacks some. That table is the source of V, J and clone size, and D and trimming were worked out from the DNA. The sample records about 200,000 clones, 86% being singletons. This specimen comes from a study of blood T cell repertoires in COVID-19. Turning to the study itself: Specimens from acute and convalescent COVID-19 originated in the United States, Italy and Spain.

Participant-reported clinical history was the basis for cohort assignment. V gene TRBV18 combines with J gene TRBJ2-7; D unclear. This clonotype originated in a woman aged 25 to 39 who had been exposed to COVID-19. Source material: PBMCs or T cells enriched from blood (not recorded which). The CDR3 here is CASSDNSYEQYF. Written as DNA, the CDR3 is TGTGCCAGCTCCGACAACTCCTACGAGCAGTACTTC. The full variable domain, with the rest looked up from reference TRBV18 and TRBJ2-7, is NAGVMQNPRHLVRRRGQEARLRCSPMKGHSHVYWYRQLPEEGLKFMVYLQKENIIDESGMPKERFSAEFPKEGPSILRIQQVVRGDSAAYFCASSDNSYEQYFGPGTRLTVT.